This TCR beta chain was captured in a study of CD8 T cells in Susac syndrome. About the study: Patients with Susac syndrome had blood drawn and were at that point therapy-naive, on corticosteroids, or on intravenous immunoglobulin alone.

Sequencing of TCR beta, carried out with a high-throughput approach, was applied to CD8+ and CD4+ T cells from the blood. The Susac syndrome patients fit the recently defined diagnostic criteria for definite or probable disease. With random hexamers, reverse transcription was performed on roughly 0.5 to 1 ug of RNA. An immunoSEQ multiplex PCR generated amplified TCR beta CDR3 products spanning 54 Vbeta and 13 Jbeta. Using its own MiXCR run on the immunoSEQ multiplex PCR reads, TCRdb lists one record per CDR3 protein. Altogether 71,000 or so distinct CDR3 sequences are present, 85% to 95% being singletons, with the ten largest covering roughly 0.16%. This clonotype has a single count. This CDR3 is built from 16 residues. Trimming left V 2 bases short and J 0 bases short, with 11 bases between. Germline assignment: CDR1 LGHDT and CDR2 YNNKEL (reference sequence).

The receptor was isolated from a human donor with Susac syndrome. The rearrangement links TRBV3-1 to TRBJ2-1, with D unresolved. Sequenced input: CD4+ T cells from PBMCs. The CDR3 nucleotides are TGTGCCAGCAGCCAAAGGCTGGCTAGCTCCTACAATGAGCAGTTCTTC. As protein: CASSQRLASSYNEQFF.